What follows is one TCR beta chain and its context. The data are from a study of blood T cell repertoires in COVID-19. Produced via immunoSEQ multiplex PCR; TCRdb's table is partial and in-frame only. The repertoire holds roughly 200,000 clones, with roughly 80% as singletons. The V and J ends lost 1 base and 3 bases respectively, with 7 bases between them. This CDR3 is 13 amino acids long. The germline gives CDR1 SGHTA, CDR2 FQGNSA. Sequenced: peripheral blood. The receptor was isolated from a man aged 45-65 years who had recovered from COVID-19. V gene TRBV7-2 combines with J gene TRBJ2-7, with D tentatively TRBD2 (6 bases). CDR3 amino acids: CASSLERVYEQYF. The CDR3 DNA follows: TGTGCCAGCAGCTTAGAGCGGGTCTACGAGCAGTACTTC.